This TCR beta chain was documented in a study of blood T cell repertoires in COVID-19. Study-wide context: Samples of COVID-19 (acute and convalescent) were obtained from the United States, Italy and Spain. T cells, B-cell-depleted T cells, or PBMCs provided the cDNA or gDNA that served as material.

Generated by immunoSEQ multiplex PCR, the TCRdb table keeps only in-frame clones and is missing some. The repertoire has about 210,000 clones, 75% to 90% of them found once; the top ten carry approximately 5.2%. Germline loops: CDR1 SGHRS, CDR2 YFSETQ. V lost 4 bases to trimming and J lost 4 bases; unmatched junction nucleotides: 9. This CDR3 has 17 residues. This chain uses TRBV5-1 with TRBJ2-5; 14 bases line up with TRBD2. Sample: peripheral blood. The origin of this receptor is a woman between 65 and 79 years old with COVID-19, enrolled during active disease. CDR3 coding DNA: TGCGCCAGCAGCAATACGAAGACTAGCGGGAGGGGAGAGACCCAGTACTTC. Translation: CASSNTKTSGRGETQYF.